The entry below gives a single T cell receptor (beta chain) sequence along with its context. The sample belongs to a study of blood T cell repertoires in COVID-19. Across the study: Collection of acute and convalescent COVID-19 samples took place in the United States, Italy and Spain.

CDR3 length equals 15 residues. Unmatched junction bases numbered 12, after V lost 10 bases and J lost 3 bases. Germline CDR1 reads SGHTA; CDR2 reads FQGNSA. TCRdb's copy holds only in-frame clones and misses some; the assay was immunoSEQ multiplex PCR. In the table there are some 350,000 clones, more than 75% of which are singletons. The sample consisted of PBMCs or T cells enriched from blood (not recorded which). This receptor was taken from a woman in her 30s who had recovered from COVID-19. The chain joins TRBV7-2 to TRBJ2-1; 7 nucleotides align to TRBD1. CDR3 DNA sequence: TGTGCCACACCCCCTTCGGGACAGCTCTACAATGAGCAGTTCTTC. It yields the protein CATPPSGQLYNEQFF.